The source of this TCR beta chain is a study of blood T cell repertoires in COVID-19 (dated by TCRdb to about 2020). Concerning the study at large: The collaborator samples originated in the United States, Italy and Spain and spanned the acute and convalescent phases of COVID-19. The prospective study material was composed of cDNA or gDNA derived from T cells, B-cell-depleted T cells, or PBMCs. Subjects who had been exposed to COVID-19, were actively infected with it, or had recovered from it provided the deeply sampled blood TCRbeta repertoires that made up the dataset. The repertoires were released in a freely available public database intended as a resource for research on the immune response to SARS-CoV-2. The samples were drawn from the first 160 participants of the ongoing ImmuneRACE study and from 1,254 subjects provided by 6 global collaborators. Sample metadata almost always included a de-identified subject ID, COVID-19 status, age in years and sex. Where HLA class I and class II types were available, the types were taken from metadata supplied by the sample provider, not from assay-based typing.

The collaborating institutions used their own protocols to collect whole blood in K2EDTA tubes. For TCRbeta analysis, collaborators shipped samples in one of three forms: frozen whole blood, isolated PBMCs, or DNA extracted from either of those sample types. The immunoSEQ Assay, a bias-controlled multiplex PCR, was used to amplify TCRbeta CDR3 regions from genomic DNA. Regarding the original processing steps: Nucleated cell counts per sample were estimated from amplification of reference gene primers within the assay. To quantify the absolute abundance of each unique TCRbeta CDR3 rearrangement, sequence reads were collapsed and filtered. For each sample, productive Simpson clonality was calculated as the square root of Simpson's diversity index over productive rearrangements. TCRdb retrieved this table from immuneACCESS and kept in-frame rearrangements only. Not all clones are present; in checked studies, unresolved V genes account for under half, and no reason is known for the remainder. V, J and clone size were drawn from that table, and D and trimming were deduced from the DNA. Counted in this sample were 100,000 to 110,000 clones; more than 75% of them appeared once. The top ten clones comprise roughly 7.3% of the sample.

To note about this clone: The antigen it binds to is not known. No clone much larger than this one lies a single base away; base qualities are absent.

Findings and caveats that apply to the study as a whole: Clinical and demographic metadata were provided uncurated, with the amount varying by source and participant.

The sequenced sample was peripheral blood. The TCR originated in a man aged 25 to 40 in a cohort sampled during active COVID-19.

The CDR3 region: CAWSVRLTETQYF. The nucleotides read TGTGCCTGGAGTGTACGACTAACGGAGACCCAGTACTTC. This chain joins TRBV30 to TRBJ2-5, and TRBD2 may be the D gene, going by 5 matching bases. The CDR3 runs 13 amino acids, cysteine and phenylalanine included. The DNA shown is the 39-base CDR3, in frame from base 1. Via the germline V gene (reference sequence), CDR1 is GTSNPN and CDR2 SVGIG. Trimming takes 0 bases from V and 5 bases from J, and the germline ends sit 10 bases apart.